This T cell receptor (beta chain) was retrieved from a study of metastatic and nonmetastatic thyroid tumors. Study-level points and caveats: TCR beta diversity was reportedly significantly higher in malignant thyroid tumors than benign nodules, in blood and tumor.

Thyroid surgery was performed in patients who had received no treatment beforehand. TCRdb re-called clones from the PCR reads using MiXCR. Altogether 15,000 to 25,000 clones are present, about 23% being singletons, with the ten largest covering roughly a tenth. This clone came up many times. As yet, its antigen is unknown. CDR1 and CDR2 from the germline V gene are LGHDT and YNNKEL (reference sequence). The V and J ends lost 3 bases and 5 bases respectively, with 13 bases between them. There are 15 residues in the CDR3. Sequencing used tumor tissue. This clonotype originated in a male donor with papillary thyroid cancer or a benign thyroid nodule (not recorded which). Some clones in this sample may be carry-over from other donors' samples. The rearrangement links TRBV3-1 to TRBJ2-2, with D unclear. CDR3 sequence: CASSHYGPGTGELFF. CDR3 nucleotide sequence: TGTGCCAGCAGCCACTACGGGCCTGGAACCGGGGAGCTGTTTTTT. Using reference TRBV3-1 and TRBJ2-2 for the parts outside the CDR3, the full variable domain is DTAVSQTPKYLVTQMGNDKSIKCEQNLGHDTMYWYKQDSKKFLKIMFSYNNKELIINETVPNRFSPKSPDKAHLNLHINSLELGDSAVYFCASSHYGPGTGELFFGEGSRLTVL.